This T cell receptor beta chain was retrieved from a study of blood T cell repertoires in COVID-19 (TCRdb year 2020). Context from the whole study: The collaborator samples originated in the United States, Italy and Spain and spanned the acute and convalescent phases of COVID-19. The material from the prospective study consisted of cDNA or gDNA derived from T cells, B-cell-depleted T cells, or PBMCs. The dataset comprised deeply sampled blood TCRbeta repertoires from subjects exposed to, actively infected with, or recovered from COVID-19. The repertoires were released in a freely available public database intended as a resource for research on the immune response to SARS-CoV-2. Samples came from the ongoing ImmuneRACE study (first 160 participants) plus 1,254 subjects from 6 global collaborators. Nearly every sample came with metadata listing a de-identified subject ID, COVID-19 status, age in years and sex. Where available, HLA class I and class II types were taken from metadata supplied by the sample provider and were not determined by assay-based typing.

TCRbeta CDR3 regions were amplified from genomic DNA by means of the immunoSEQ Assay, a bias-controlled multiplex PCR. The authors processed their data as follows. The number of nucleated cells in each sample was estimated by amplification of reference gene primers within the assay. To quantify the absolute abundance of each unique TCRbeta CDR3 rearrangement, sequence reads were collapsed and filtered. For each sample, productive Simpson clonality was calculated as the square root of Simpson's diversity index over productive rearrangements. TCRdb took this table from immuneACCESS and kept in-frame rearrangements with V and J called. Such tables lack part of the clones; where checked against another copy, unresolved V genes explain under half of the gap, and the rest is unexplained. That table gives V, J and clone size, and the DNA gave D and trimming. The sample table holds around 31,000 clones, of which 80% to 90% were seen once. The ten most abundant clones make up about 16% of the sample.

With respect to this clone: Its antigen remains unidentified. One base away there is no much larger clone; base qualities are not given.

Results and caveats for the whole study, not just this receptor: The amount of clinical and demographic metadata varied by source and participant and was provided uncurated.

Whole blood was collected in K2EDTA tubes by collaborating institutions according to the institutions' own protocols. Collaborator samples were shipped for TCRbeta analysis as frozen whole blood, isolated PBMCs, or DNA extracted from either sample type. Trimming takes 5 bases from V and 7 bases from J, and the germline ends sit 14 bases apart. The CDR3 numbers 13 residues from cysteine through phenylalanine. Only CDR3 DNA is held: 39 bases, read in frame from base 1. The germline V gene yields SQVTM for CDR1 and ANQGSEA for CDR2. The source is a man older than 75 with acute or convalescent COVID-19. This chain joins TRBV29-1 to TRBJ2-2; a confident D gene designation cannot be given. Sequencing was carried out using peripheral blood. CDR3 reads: CSVMTGLGGELFF. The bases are TGCAGCGTTATGACGGGTTTGGGCGGGGAGCTGTTTTTT.